Listed here are 25 T cell receptor beta chains from one sample, sequenced in a study of shared clonotypes between healthy human individuals. Naive CD8 isolation took CD45RO-negative cells positively selected for CCR7 and excluded terminally differentiated effector memory CD45RA+ cells. The protocol was immunoSEQ multiplex PCR, while the TCRdb copy is restricted to in-frame clones and leaves out a portion. The top ten clones hold about 24% of a sample with approximately 720,000 clones, around 92% of them seen once. The sample consisted of naive CD8+ T cells sorted from blood. Every receptor here comes from a man in his thirties or forties in good health.

The chain links TRBV6-6 to TRBJ2-1; D is perhaps TRBD2 (6 bases). The ends were cut back, 8 bases at V and 0 bases at J, with 14 bases in the middle. The germline gives CDR1 MNHNY, CDR2 SVGAGI (reference sequence). The CDR3 spans 15 residues. The CDR3 region is CASSVAAASYNEQFF. The CDR3 DNA reads as TGTGCCAGCTCAGTAGCGGCTGCCTCCTACAATGAGCAGTTCTTC.

Remarks on this clone: Different DNA sequences within this sample yield the same CDR3. The chain couples TRBV6-5 to TRBJ2-7; weak D call: TRBD2 (5 bases). The V gene lost 0 bases and the J gene lost 3 bases, with 6 bases spanning the gap. The CDR3 has 13 residues. Looked up from germline, CDR1 is MNHEY and CDR2 is SVGAGI. DNA for the CDR3: TGTGCCAGCAGTTACTCTAGCGTCTACGAGCAGTACTTC. Its translation: CASSYSSVYEQYF.

V usage is TRBV7-9 and J usage is TRBJ2-3, with D possibly being TRBD1 or TRBD2 (5 bases each). This CDR3 contains 13 residues. Germline assignment: CDR1 SEHNR and CDR2 FQNEAQ (reference sequence). The ends were cut back, 5 bases at V and 3 bases at J, with 9 bases in the middle. This CDR3 is CASSHEGTDTQYF. The CDR3 coding sequence is TGTGCCAGCAGCCATGAGGGGACAGATACGCAGTATTTT.

The J gene is TRBJ2-1, the V gene TRBV6-6; 7 nucleotides align to TRBD2. The CDR3 has 12 residues. After removal of 5 bases from V and 8 bases from J, the junction contained 3 bases not matched to a gene. Per germline, CDR1 MNHNY and CDR2 SVGAGI (reference sequence). This chain's CDR3 is CASSGLVDEQFF. The CDR3 DNA sequence: TGTGCCAGCAGTGGACTAGTGGATGAGCAGTTCTTC.

V gene TRBV28 combines with J gene TRBJ2-5; a possible D gene is TRBD2 (7 bases). The CDR3 is 15 residues long. Germline loops: CDR1 MDHEN, CDR2 SYDVKM. With 1 base removed from V and 4 bases from J, the gap between germline ends came to 13 bases. The CDR3 nucleotides read TGTGCCAGCAGTTTATTGGGGGGGCGAGGAGAGACCCAGTACTTC. Residues: CASSLLGGRGETQYF.

The genes are TRBV7-9 and TRBJ2-5; TRBD2 might be the D (6 bases). Trimming stripped 6 bases from V and 0 bases from J, with 14 bases between. The germline V gene has CDR1 SEHNR and CDR2 FQNEAQ (reference sequence). This CDR3 comprises 15 residues. CDR3 sequence: CASSPIADNQETQYF. In nucleotides, the CDR3 is TGTGCCAGCAGTCCAATAGCGGATAACCAAGAGACCCAGTACTTC.

This clone was observed once. The rearrangement uses TRBV6-4 and TRBJ2-3; weak D call: TRBD1 (6 bases). CDR3 length equals 15 residues. CDR1 is MRHNA, CDR2 SNTAGT, per germline. The germline V and J ends were trimmed by 3 bases and 0 bases, with 10 bases remaining between them. CDR3 loop: CASSENRASTDTQYF. The CDR3 bases are TGTGCCAGCAGTGAGAACAGGGCAAGCACAGATACGCAGTATTTT.

This chain links TRBV13 with TRBJ2-7, with D unclear. Germline V lookup: CDR1 PRHDT, CDR2 FYEKMQ (reference sequence). Deletions cut 0 bases from V and 2 bases from J, with 11 bases between. This CDR3 has 15 residues. The CDR3 region has the DNA TGTGCCAGCAGCTTAGGGCAGATATCAACCTACGAGCAGTACTTC. As protein: CASSLGQISTYEQYF.

The V gene is TRBV5-5, the J gene TRBJ2-1; D is ambiguous. V gave up 2 bases and J gave up 0 bases, with 9 bases separating them. Germline CDR1 reads SGHKS; CDR2 reads YYEKEE (reference sequence). The CDR3 has 15 residues. As DNA, the CDR3 is TGTGCCAGCAGCTTCTCCTCGAGCTCCTACAATGAGCAGTTCTTC. Residues: CASSFSSSSYNEQFF.

The chain carries TRBV6-5 and TRBJ1-2, with D possibly being TRBD1 (6 bases). V was cut by 0 bases and J by 8 bases, with 19 bases left in between. This CDR3 has 16 residues. Per germline, CDR1 MNHEY and CDR2 SVGAGI. CDR3 nucleotides: TGTGCCAGCAGTTACTCGAAGGGAACCGGACAGAGCGGCTACACCTTC. It is translated as CASSYSKGTGQSGYTF.

This sequence joins TRBV4-1 and TRBJ2-7, with D possibly matching TRBD2 (6 bases). Germline V gene sequence: CDR1 MGHRA, CDR2 YSYEKL. The V end lost 0 bases, the J end lost 5 bases, and 11 bases lay between the germline ends. The CDR3 runs 14 residues. The CDR3 protein is CASSQDSGEDEQYF. CDR3 nucleotides: TGCGCCAGCAGCCAAGATTCGGGGGAGGACGAGCAGTACTTC.

The rearrangement uses TRBV5-4 and TRBJ2-1; D ambiguous. Between the trimmed V and J ends, which lost 0 bases and 7 bases, there was a span of 8 bases. Germline values: CDR1 SGHNT, CDR2 YYREEE (reference sequence). The CDR3 spans 13 residues. The CDR3 is CASSLALGNEQFF. The CDR3 DNA sequence: TGTGCCAGCAGCTTGGCTCTCGGAAATGAGCAGTTCTTC. Together with reference TRBV5-4 and TRBJ2-1, the CDR3 gives the full variable domain: ETGVTQSPTHLIKTRGQQVTLRCSSQSGHNTVSWYQQALGQGPQFIFQYYREEENGRGNFPPRFSGLQFPNYSSELNVNALELDDSALYLCASSLALGNEQFFGPGTRLTVL.

This chain joins TRBV6-6 and TRBJ1-2, with D possibly TRBD1 on 6 matching bases. The CDR3 spans 13 residues. The ends were cut back, 6 bases at V and 4 bases at J, with 12 bases in the middle. CDR1 is MNHNY and CDR2 is SVGAGI in the germline V gene (reference sequence). The CDR3 loop is CASSSRTAYGYTF. For the CDR3, the DNA is TGTGCCAGCAGCTCTCGGACAGCCTATGGCTACACCTTC.

The V call is TRBV5-1, the J call TRBJ2-2; D unresolved. CDR1 is SGHRS and CDR2 is YFSETQ in the germline V gene. The CDR3 is made up of 16 amino acids. V lost 0 bases to trimming and J lost 0 bases, with 9 bases between them. In nucleotides, the CDR3 is TGCGCCAGCAGCTTGGGTCCCGGAACGAACACCGGGGAGCTGTTTTTT. Its translation: CASSLGPGTNTGELFF.

The chain employs TRBV30 and TRBJ2-1; the match to TRBD2 covers 7 bases. V was clipped by 5 bases and J by 6 bases; unmatched bases: 1. CDR1 is GTSNPN, CDR2 SVGIG, per germline (reference sequence). The CDR3 length is 11 residues. For the CDR3, the DNA is TGTGCCTGGGGGAGGGCCAATGAGCAGTTCTTC. Amino acid sequence: CAWGRANEQFF.

Comment on this clone: This may arise from a read error, as a much more abundant clone is one base away. The sample holds other DNA sequences that translate to the same CDR3. The rearrangement links TRBV11-2 to TRBJ2-7, with D perhaps matching TRBD2 (6 bases). The CDR3 runs 14 residues. Trimming shortened V by 3 bases and J by 4 bases, and 13 bases separated the two germline ends. CDR1 is SGHAT and CDR2 is FQNNGV in the germline V gene. This CDR3 is CASSFFSGSYEQYF. The DNA for the CDR3 is TGTGCCAGCAGCTTTTTTAGCGGCAGTTACGAGCAGTACTTC.

The chain combines TRBV7-6 with TRBJ2-1, with D uncertain. The length of the CDR3 is 12 residues. Trimming removed 5 bases at V and 6 bases at J, with 8 bases between. CDR1 and CDR2 (germline): SGHVS, FNYEAQ. The CDR3 protein is CASSVSFNEQFF. In nucleotides, the CDR3 is TGTGCCAGCAGCGTTAGTTTCAATGAGCAGTTCTTC.

Only one count was recorded for this clone. CDR3 bases: TGCAGCGTTGACGAGGACGGAAACACTGAAGCTTTCTTT. As protein: CSVDEDGNTEAFF. This chain uses TRBV29-1 with TRBJ1-1; D gene uncertain. V shed 3 bases and J shed 2 bases, with 10 bases lying between them. Germline CDR1 reads SQVTM; CDR2 reads ANQGSEA. The CDR3 sequence is 13 residues long.

The chain joins TRBV27 to TRBJ2-4; D unresolved. Per germline, CDR1 MNHEY and CDR2 SMNVEV (reference sequence). The germline V and J ends were trimmed by 5 bases and 7 bases, with 9 bases remaining between them. The CDR3 covers 12 residues. The CDR3 reads CASSRPGNIQYF. For the CDR3, the DNA is TGTGCCAGCAGTCGCCCTGGGAACATTCAGTACTTC.

The chain is built from TRBV5-1 and TRBJ2-2; D perhaps matches TRBD2 (5 bases). The V gene lost 0 bases and the J gene lost 0 bases, with 9 bases spanning the gap. The CDR3 has 16 amino acids. Looked up from germline, CDR1 is SGHRS and CDR2 is YFSETQ. This CDR3 is CASSLELASNTGELFF. In nucleotides, the CDR3 is TGCGCCAGCAGCTTGGAATTAGCGTCGAACACCGGGGAGCTGTTTTTT.

V and J are TRBV9 and TRBJ2-7, with D unclear. The CDR3 sequence is 14 residues long. Germline V gene sequence: CDR1 SGDLS, CDR2 YYNGEE. The V and J ends lost 0 bases and 3 bases respectively, with 10 bases between them. The CDR3 bases are TGTGCCAGCAGCGTAGAGGGCTCGGGCTACGAGCAGTACTTC. It translates to CASSVEGSGYEQYF.

The V and J genes are TRBV18 and TRBJ2-7; D is ambiguous. Looked up from germline, CDR1 is KGHSH and CDR2 is LQKENI. CDR3 size: 12 residues. V lost 2 bases and J lost 5, with 7 bases in between. Written as DNA, the CDR3 is TGTGCCAGCTCACCAGGGGAACACGAGCAGTACTTC. This gives the protein CASSPGEHEQYF.

V gene TRBV9 combines with J gene TRBJ2-4; D remains unclear. With 5 bases removed from V and 5 bases from J, the gap between germline ends came to 8 bases. The CDR3 covers 12 residues. Germline V lookup: CDR1 SGDLS, CDR2 YYNGEE. CDR3 amino acids: CASSDDQNIQYF. CDR3 coding DNA: TGTGCCAGCAGTGATGATCAAAACATTCAGTACTTC. The whole variable domain, remainder taken from reference TRBV9 and TRBJ2-4, is DSGVTQTPKHLITATGQRVTLRCSPRSGDLSVYWYQQSLDQGLQFLIQYYNGEERAKGNILERFSAQQFPDLHSELNLSSLELGDSALYFCASSDDQNIQYFGAGTRLSVL.

Comment on this clone: The sample has other DNA sequences that encode this CDR3 too. This chain uses TRBV28 with TRBJ1-5; D is possibly TRBD1 (6 bases). The germline V and J ends were trimmed by 3 bases and 4 bases, with 10 bases remaining between them. The CDR3 loop spans 14 amino acids. Germline-derived CDR1 and CDR2 are MDHEN and SYDVKM. CDR3 protein: CASSFFRGNQPQHF. Written as DNA, the CDR3 is TGTGCCAGCAGTTTTTTCAGGGGTAATCAGCCCCAGCATTTT.

The table lists this clone with a count of one. This chain connects TRBV27 to TRBJ2-3; D tentatively fits TRBD1 or TRBD2 (6 bases each). V lost 3 bases, J lost 3 bases, and 13 bases lay in between. Per the germline V gene, CDR1 is MNHEY and CDR2 is SMNVEV (reference sequence). The CDR3 loop spans 15 amino acids. The chain's CDR3 is CASSFWGASTDTQYF. CDR3 sequence (DNA): TGTGCCAGCAGTTTCTGGGGGGCTAGTACAGATACGCAGTATTTT.